These 16 T cell receptor beta chains came from one sample sequenced in a study of T cell changes during pregnancy in multiple sclerosis. Sequencing was performed with immunoSEQ multiplex PCR; in TCRdb, only in-frame clones are kept and a portion is missing. This sample has tens of thousands of clones; about 91% occur once, and the top ten carry 2.3%. The source material was peripheral blood, sampled in the first trimester of pregnancy. The source of these receptors is a female donor with multiple sclerosis, enrolled in a pregnancy study.

The rearrangement uses TRBV5-1 and TRBJ2-1, with D tentatively TRBD1 (6 bases). CDR3 length equals 14 residues. V shed 4 bases and J shed 4 bases, with 12 bases lying between them. Per germline, CDR1 SGHRS and CDR2 YFSETQ. The CDR3 DNA follows: TGCGCCAGCAGCCACGGACAGATATACAATGAGCAGTTCTTC. Residues: CASSHGQIYNEQFF.

The J gene is TRBJ2-1, the V gene TRBV19; 9 nucleotides match TRBD2. V lost 0 bases and J lost 7; bases outside the gene matches: 7. Germline V gene sequence: CDR1 LNHDA, CDR2 SQIVND (reference sequence). CDR3 size: 16 residues. The CDR3 loop is CASSIDVAGEGNEQFF. CDR3 nucleotides: TGTGCCAGTAGTATAGATGTAGCGGGGGAGGGTAATGAGCAGTTCTTC.

V usage is TRBV6-1 and J usage is TRBJ2-7; 8 bases match TRBD1. Per germline, CDR1 MNHNS and CDR2 SASEGT. V gave up 0 bases and J gave up 5 bases; unmatched junction bases: 6. The CDR3 is 15 amino acids. DNA for the CDR3: TGTGCCAGCAGTGAAGCTCTGACAGGGGCCAACGAGCAGTACTTC. Its protein product is CASSEALTGANEQYF.

The chain is built from TRBV28 and TRBJ2-1; D unresolved. Trimming cost V 5 bases and J 3 bases, with 14 bases left between them. Looked up from germline, CDR1 is MDHEN and CDR2 is SYDVKM. This CDR3 has 15 residues. CDR3 region: CASSTTRVFYNEQFF. For the CDR3, the DNA is TGTGCCAGCAGTACTACCCGGGTCTTCTACAATGAGCAGTTCTTC.

The chain couples TRBV6-1 to TRBJ1-3, with 8 bases fitting TRBD1. Germline loops: CDR1 MNHNS, CDR2 SASEGT. This CDR3 spans 15 amino acids. V lost 6 bases, J lost 2 bases, and 6 bases stayed unmatched. DNA for the CDR3: TGTGCCAGCAGCCTCAGGGGGCAGGCTGGAAACACCATATATTTT. This codes for CASSLRGQAGNTIYF.

The chain carries TRBV7-3 and TRBJ2-1; 9 bases match TRBD2. From germline, CDR1 is SGHTA and CDR2 FQGTGA. This CDR3 has 15 residues. V shed 4 bases and J 5 bases; nucleotides not matched to a gene: 6. The CDR3 loop reads CASSSAGGPNNEQFF. The CDR3 nucleotides are TGTGCCAGCAGCTCTGCGGGAGGGCCGAACAATGAGCAGTTCTTC.

As to this clone: This same CDR3 is encoded by further DNA sequences in the sample. The genes are TRBV9 and TRBJ2-5, with TRBD2 matching 11 bases. The CDR3 is 15 amino acids. V gave up 0 bases and J gave up 4 bases; unmatched junction bases: 2. Germline V gene lookup returns CDR1 SGDLS and CDR2 YYNGEE. CDR3 in DNA: TGTGCCAGCAGCGTAGGGCTAGCGGGAGGAGAGACCCAGTACTTC. Amino acid sequence: CASSVGLAGGETQYF. Looking up the rest from reference TRBV9 and TRBJ2-5 gives the full variable domain: DSGVTQTPKHLITATGQRVTLRCSPRSGDLSVYWYQQSLDQGLQFLIQYYNGEERAKGNILERFSAQQFPDLHSELNLSSLELGDSALYFCASSVGLAGGETQYFGPGTRLLVL.

This chain joins TRBV29-1 and TRBJ2-3; D is unclear. The CDR3 is 11 amino acids. The V and J ends lost 8 bases and 0 bases respectively, with 6 bases between them. Germline loops: CDR1 SQVTM, CDR2 ANQGSEA. CDR3 region: CSHRSTDTQYF. For the CDR3, the DNA is TGCAGCCATCGGAGCACAGATACGCAGTATTTT.

The J gene is TRBJ2-3, the V gene TRBV9; 7 nucleotides match TRBD1. Germline values: CDR1 SGDLS, CDR2 YYNGEE. CDR3 length equals 16 residues. J gave up 2 bases and V 3 bases, and 9 bases lay outside the gene matches. The CDR3 loop is CASSAVQGHSTDTQYF. CDR3 in DNA: TGTGCCAGCAGCGCCGTACAGGGGCATTCCACAGATACGCAGTATTTT.

This clone was seen only once. The V gene is TRBV7-9, the J gene TRBJ1-2; TRBD1 might be the D (5 bases). The V gene lost 0 bases and the J gene lost 7 bases, with 12 bases spanning the gap. Germline V lookup: CDR1 SEHNR, CDR2 FQNEAQ (reference sequence). The CDR3 totals 14 residues. DNA for the CDR3: TGTGCCAGCAGCTTAGCAGGGGCGCTGGGTGGCTACACCTTC. Translating it yields CASSLAGALGGYTF. Filled out from reference TRBV7-9 and TRBJ1-2, the complete variable domain reads DTGVSQNPRHKITKRGQNVTFRCDPISEHNRLYWYRQTLGQGPEFLTYFQNEAQLEKSRLLSDRFSAERPKGSFSTLEIQRTEQGDSAMYLCASSLAGALGGYTFGSGTRLTVV.

The rearrangement joins TRBV10-1 to TRBJ2-3, with D possibly matching TRBD1 (5 bases). The CDR3 runs 15 residues. CDR1 and CDR2 (germline): WNHNN, SYGVQD (reference sequence). The V end was cut by 5 bases, the J end by 4 bases, with 16 bases between. As DNA, the CDR3 is TGCGCCAGCAGTCGTTCAGGGCCTCGGGCAGATACGCAGTATTTT. It translates to CASSRSGPRADTQYF.

This chain links TRBV5-1 with TRBJ2-5, with 8 bases that match TRBD1. V dropped 8 bases and J dropped 4; count of bases not matched to a gene: 10. The CDR3 sequence is 14 residues long. Germline loops: CDR1 SGHRS, CDR2 YFSETQ. This CDR3 reads CASCPQGDGETQYF. The CDR3 DNA reads as TGCGCCAGTTGCCCACAGGGGGATGGAGAGACCCAGTACTTC.

The chain combines TRBV7-2 with TRBJ1-2; 7 positions agree with TRBD1. In germline, CDR1 is SGHTA, CDR2 FQGNSA. This CDR3 contains 15 residues. After removal of 4 bases from V and 3 bases from J, the junction contained 8 bases not matched to a gene. CDR3 bases: TGTGCCAGCAGCTCTCGACAGGGCGTCGACTATGGCTACACCTTC. This sequence encodes CASSSRQGVDYGYTF.

The chain links TRBV5-4 to TRBJ1-5, with D unclear. This CDR3 is 16 amino acids long. The V end lost 2 bases, the J end lost 4 bases, and 16 bases lay between the germline ends. In germline, CDR1 is SGHNT, CDR2 YYREEE (reference sequence). The CDR3 here is CASSFGGRAGNQPQHF. For the CDR3, the DNA is TGTGCCAGCAGCTTTGGCGGGAGGGCGGGGAATCAGCCCCAGCATTTT.

The chain has TRBV7-2 and TRBJ1-4; 7 bases match TRBD1. Germline-derived CDR1 and CDR2 are SGHTA and FQGNSA. V lost 5 bases, J lost 0 bases, and 6 bases stayed unmatched. The CDR3 contains 16 residues. This CDR3 reads CASSLEQGPTNEKLFF. The CDR3 bases are TGTGCCAGCAGCCTGGAACAGGGGCCAACTAATGAAAAACTGTTTTTT.

This rearrangement joins TRBV20-1 to TRBJ1-1; 7 positions match TRBD1. V was clipped by 6 bases and J by 7 bases; unmatched bases: 5. Looked up from germline, CDR1 is DFQATT and CDR2 is SNEGSKA (reference sequence). The CDR3 loop spans 11 amino acids. The chain's CDR3 is CSAYRDSEAFF. The CDR3 coding sequence is TGCAGTGCGTACCGGGACAGTGAAGCTTTCTTT.